This T cell receptor beta chain was recorded in a study of liver allograft versus peripheral blood T cells. Across the study: The authors compared T cell receptor repertoires in transplanted livers with recipients' peripheral blood repertoires.

General study findings and limits: Reported data describe T cell receptor repertoires within liver allografts as differing from those in peripheral blood.

This clonotype was observed many times. What it recognizes is unknown. Trimming took 0 bases from V and 3 from J; bases not matched to a gene: 1. The CDR3 loop spans 14 amino acids. Germline V gene data show CDR1 as MNHEY and CDR2 as SVGAGI. TCRdb independently ran MiXCR on the reads; one entry per CDR3 protein. The data hold about 8,300 distinct CDR3 sequences, with 15% to 20% observed a single time. The receptor was isolated from a human patient who had a liver transplant. These T cells may partly come from the graft donor. V usage is TRBV6-5 and J usage is TRBJ1-1, with TRBD1 matching 7 bases. The CDR3 nucleotides are TGTGCCAGCAGTTACTCCAGGGGGGACACTGAAGCTTTCTTT. Protein: CASSYSRGDTEAFF.